This T cell receptor beta chain was captured in a study of blood T cell repertoires in COVID-19. Overall study context: Collection of acute and convalescent COVID-19 samples took place in the United States, Italy and Spain. PBMCs, B-cell-depleted T cells, or T cells were the source of the cDNA or gDNA that made up the material.

Study processing details: How many nucleated cells were present was estimated from reference gene primer amplification. TCRdb's table, derived via immunoSEQ multiplex PCR, lists solely in-frame clones and lacks some. V and J calls and clone size come straight from that table; D and trimming were deduced from the DNA. Of a few hundred thousand clones listed, around 86% are singletons. The sample taken for sequencing was peripheral blood. The sequence was obtained from a man between 60 and 75 years old with acute or convalescent COVID-19.

As DNA, the CDR3 is TGTGCCAGCAGTCTTCCGGGACTAGAGCAGTACTTC. It encodes CASSLPGLEQYF. The rearrangement links TRBV6-5 to TRBJ2-7; 7 positions match TRBD2. The J segment lost 7 bases and the V segment lost 5 bases, leaving 5 bases of the junction unmatched. The CDR3 is 12 amino acids. The germline CDR1 and CDR2 sequences are MNHEY and SVGAGI.